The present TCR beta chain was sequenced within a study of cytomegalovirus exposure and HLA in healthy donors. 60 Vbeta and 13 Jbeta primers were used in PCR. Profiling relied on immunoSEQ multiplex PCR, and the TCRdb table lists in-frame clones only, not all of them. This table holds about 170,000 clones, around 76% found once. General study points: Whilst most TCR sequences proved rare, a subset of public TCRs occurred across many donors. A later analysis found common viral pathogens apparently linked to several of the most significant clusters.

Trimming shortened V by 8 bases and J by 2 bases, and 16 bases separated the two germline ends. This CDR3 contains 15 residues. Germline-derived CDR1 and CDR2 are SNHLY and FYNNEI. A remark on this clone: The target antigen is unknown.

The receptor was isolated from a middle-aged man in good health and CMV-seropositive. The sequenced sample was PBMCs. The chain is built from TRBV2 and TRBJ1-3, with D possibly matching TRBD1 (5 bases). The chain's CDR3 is CASFLDSYTGNTIYF. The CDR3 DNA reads TGTGCCAGCTTCCTAGACAGCTATACTGGAAACACCATATATTTT.